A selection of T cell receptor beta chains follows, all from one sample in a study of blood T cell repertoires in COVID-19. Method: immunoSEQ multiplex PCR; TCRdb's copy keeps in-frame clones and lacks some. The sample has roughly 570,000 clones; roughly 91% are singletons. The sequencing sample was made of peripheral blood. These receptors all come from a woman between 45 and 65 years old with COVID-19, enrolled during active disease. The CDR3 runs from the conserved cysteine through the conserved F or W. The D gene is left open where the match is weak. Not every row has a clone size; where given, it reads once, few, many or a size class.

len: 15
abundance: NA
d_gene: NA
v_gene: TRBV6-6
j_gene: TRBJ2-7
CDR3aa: CASSYGQGTFYEQYF
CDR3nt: TGTGCCAGCAGTTACGGGCAGGGGACCTTCTACGAGCAGTACTTC

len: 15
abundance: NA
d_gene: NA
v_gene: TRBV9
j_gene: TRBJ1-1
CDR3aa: CASSVGEGLNTEAFF
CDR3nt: TGTGCCAGCAGCGTAGGGGAGGGACTGAACACTGAAGCTTTCTTT

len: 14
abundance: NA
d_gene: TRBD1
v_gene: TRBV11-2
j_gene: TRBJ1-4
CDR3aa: CASSPGQGSEKLFF
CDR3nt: TGTGCCAGCAGCCCGGGACAGGGGAGCGAAAAACTGTTTTTT

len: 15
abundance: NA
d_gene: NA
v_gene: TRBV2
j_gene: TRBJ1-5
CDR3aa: CASAPTQVSNQPQHF
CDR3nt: TGTGCCAGTGCCCCTACACAGGTCAGCAATCAGCCCCAGCATTTT

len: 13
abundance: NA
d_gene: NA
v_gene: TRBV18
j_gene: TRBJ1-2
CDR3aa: CASSPGADYGYTF
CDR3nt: TGTGCCAGCTCACCAGGGGCGGACTATGGCTACACCTTC

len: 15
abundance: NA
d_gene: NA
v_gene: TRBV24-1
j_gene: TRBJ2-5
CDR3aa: CATSARDTLQETQYF
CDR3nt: TGTGCCACCAGTGCACGGGACACTTTACAAGAGACCCAGTACTTC

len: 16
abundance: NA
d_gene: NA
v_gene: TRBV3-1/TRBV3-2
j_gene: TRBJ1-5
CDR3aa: CASSPKVAMAGQPQHF
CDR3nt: TGTGCCAGCAGCCCCAAGGTTGCCATGGCGGGCCAGCCCCAGCATTTT

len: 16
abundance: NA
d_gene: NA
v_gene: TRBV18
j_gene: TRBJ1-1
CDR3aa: CASSPTKDMLRTEAFF
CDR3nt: TGTGCCAGCTCACCTACGAAGGACATGCTACGCACTGAAGCTTTCTTT

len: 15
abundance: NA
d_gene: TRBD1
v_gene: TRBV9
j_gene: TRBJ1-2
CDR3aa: CASSAYRDRGYGYTF
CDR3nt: TGTGCCAGCAGCGCGTACCGGGACAGGGGTTATGGCTACACCTTC

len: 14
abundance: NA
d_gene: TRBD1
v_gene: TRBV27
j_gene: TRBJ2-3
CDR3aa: CASAGTGAYHTQYF
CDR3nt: TGTGCCAGCGCTGGGACAGGGGCTTATCATACGCAGTATTTT

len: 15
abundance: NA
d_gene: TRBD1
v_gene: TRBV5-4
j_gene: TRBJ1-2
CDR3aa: CASSRDRGSEYGYTF
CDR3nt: TGTGCCAGCAGCCGGGACAGGGGGAGTGAGTATGGCTACACCTTC

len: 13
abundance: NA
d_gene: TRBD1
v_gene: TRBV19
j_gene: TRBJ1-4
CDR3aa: CASSGQDNEKLFF
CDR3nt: TGTGCCAGTTCGGGACAGGATAATGAAAAACTGTTTTTT

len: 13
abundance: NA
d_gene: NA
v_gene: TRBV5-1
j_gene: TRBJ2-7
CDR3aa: CASSFPGTYEQYF
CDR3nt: TGCGCCAGCAGCTTCCCAGGGACCTACGAGCAGTACTTC

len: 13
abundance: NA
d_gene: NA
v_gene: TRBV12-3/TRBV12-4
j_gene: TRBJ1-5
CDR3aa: CASSSRQRRAQHF
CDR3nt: TGTGCCAGCAGTTCTCGACAGCGTCGGGCCCAGCATTTT

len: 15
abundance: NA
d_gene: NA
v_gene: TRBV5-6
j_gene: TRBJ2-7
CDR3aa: CASSPRVTLSYEQYF
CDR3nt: TGTGCCAGCAGCCCCAGGGTCACCCTTTCTTACGAGCAGTACTTC

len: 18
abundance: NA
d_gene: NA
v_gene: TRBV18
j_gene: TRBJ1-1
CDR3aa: CASSPREKGYGEDTEAFF
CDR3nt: TGTGCCAGCTCACCAAGGGAGAAGGGCTACGGGGAGGACACTGAAGCTTTCTTT

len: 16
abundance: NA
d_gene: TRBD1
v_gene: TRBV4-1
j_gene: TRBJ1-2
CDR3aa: CASSQDFSGGNYGYTF
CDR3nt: TGCGCCAGCAGCCAAGATTTTTCAGGGGGGAACTATGGCTACACCTTC

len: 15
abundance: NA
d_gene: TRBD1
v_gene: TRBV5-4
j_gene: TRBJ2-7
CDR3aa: CASSLGPGTGSEQYF
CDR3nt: TGTGCCAGCAGCTTGGGTCCCGGGACAGGATCCGAGCAGTACTTC

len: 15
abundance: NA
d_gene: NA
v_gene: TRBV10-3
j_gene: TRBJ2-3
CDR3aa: CATSLGGPNTDTQYF
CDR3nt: TGTGCCACGTCACTCGGGGGGCCGAACACAGATACGCAGTATTTT

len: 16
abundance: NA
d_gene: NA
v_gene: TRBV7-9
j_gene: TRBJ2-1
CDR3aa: CASSLGTGKSYNEQFF
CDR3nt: TGTGCCAGCAGCTTAGGTACAGGTAAATCTTACAATGAGCAGTTCTTC

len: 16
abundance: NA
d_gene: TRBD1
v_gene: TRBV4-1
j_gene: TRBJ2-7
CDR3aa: CASSQPRDRGPYEQYF
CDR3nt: TGCGCCAGCAGCCAGCCCCGGGACAGGGGGCCCTACGAGCAGTACTTC

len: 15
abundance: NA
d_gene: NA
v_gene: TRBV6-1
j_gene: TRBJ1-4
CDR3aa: CASSELAQSYEKLFF
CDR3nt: TGTGCCAGCAGTGAACTAGCCCAATCCTATGAAAAACTGTTTTTT

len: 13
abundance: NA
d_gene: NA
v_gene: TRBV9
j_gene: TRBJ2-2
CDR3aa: CASSLNSAGELFF
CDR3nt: TGTGCCAGCAGCCTAAACTCTGCCGGGGAGCTGTTTTTT

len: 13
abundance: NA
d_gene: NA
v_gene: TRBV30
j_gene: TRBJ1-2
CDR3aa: CAWSVAALSGYTF
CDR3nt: TGTGCCTGGAGTGTAGCGGCCCTATCCGGCTACACCTTC

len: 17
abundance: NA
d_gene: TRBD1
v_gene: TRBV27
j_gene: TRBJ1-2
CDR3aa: CASSPLADRGGDYGYTF
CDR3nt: TGTGCCAGCAGTCCACTTGCGGACAGGGGAGGGGACTATGGCTACACCTTC

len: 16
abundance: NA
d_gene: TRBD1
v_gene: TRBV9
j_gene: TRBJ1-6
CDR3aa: CASSSQGGTGYSPLHF
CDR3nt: TGTGCCAGCAGCTCCCAAGGCGGGACAGGGTACTCACCCCTCCACTTT

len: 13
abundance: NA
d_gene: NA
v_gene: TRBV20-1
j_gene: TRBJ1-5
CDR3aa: CSASGDYNQPQHF
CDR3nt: TGCAGTGCTAGTGGGGACTACAATCAGCCCCAGCATTTT

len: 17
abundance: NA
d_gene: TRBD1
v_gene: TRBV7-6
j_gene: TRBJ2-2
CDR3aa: CASSLRQGAPDTGELFF
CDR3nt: TGTGCCAGCAGCTTACGACAGGGGGCGCCGGACACCGGGGAGCTGTTTTTT

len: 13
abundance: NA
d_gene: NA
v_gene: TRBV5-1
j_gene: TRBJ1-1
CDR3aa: CASSLDPPGEAFF
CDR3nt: TGCGCCAGCAGCTTGGATCCGCCAGGGGAAGCTTTCTTT

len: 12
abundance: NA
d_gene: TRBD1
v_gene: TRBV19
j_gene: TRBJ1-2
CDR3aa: CASSEQGSGYTF
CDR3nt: TGTGCCAGTTCTGAACAGGGGAGCGGCTACACCTTC

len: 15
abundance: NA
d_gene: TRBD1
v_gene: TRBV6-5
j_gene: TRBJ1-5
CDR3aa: CASRPPGQGGQPQHF
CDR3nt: TGTGCCAGCAGACCCCCGGGACAGGGGGGCCAGCCCCAGCATTTT

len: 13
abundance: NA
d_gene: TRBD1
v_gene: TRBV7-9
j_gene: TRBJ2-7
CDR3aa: CASSFGQGDEQYF
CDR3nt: TGTGCCAGCAGTTTCGGACAGGGGGACGAGCAGTACTTC

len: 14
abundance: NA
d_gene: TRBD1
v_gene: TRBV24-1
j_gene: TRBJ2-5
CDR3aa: CATSDRTGEETQYF
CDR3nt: TGTGCCACCAGTGACCGGACAGGGGAGGAGACCCAGTACTTC

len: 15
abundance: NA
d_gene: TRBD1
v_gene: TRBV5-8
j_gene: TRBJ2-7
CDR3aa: CASSLGRTGDDEQYF
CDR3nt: TGTGCCAGCAGCCTAGGCCGGACAGGGGATGACGAGCAGTACTTC

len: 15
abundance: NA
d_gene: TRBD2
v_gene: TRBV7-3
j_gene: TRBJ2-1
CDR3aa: CASSLSSGGRNEQFF
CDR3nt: TGTGCCAGCAGCTTATCGTCGGGGGGGCGCAATGAGCAGTTCTTC

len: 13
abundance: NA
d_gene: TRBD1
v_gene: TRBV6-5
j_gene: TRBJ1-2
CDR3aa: CAANQGANYGYTF
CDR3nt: TGTGCCGCCAACCAGGGGGCTAACTATGGCTACACCTTC

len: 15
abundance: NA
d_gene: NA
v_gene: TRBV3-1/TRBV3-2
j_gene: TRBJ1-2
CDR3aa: CASSRRTQGNYGYTF
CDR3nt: TGTGCCAGCAGCCGACGCACCCAGGGTAACTATGGCTACACCTTC

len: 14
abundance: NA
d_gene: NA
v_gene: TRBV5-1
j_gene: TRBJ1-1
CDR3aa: CASSPGTLNTEAFF
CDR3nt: TGCGCCAGCAGCCCCGGGACACTGAACACTGAAGCTTTCTTT

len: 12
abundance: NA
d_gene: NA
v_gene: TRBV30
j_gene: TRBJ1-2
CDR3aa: CAWSPLPDGYTF
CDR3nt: TGTGCCTGGAGTCCCCTTCCGGATGGCTACACCTTC

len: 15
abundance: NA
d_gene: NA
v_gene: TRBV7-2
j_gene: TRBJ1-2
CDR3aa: CASSAVLGVSYGYTF
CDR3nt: TGTGCCAGCAGCGCGGTCTTAGGGGTGTCCTATGGCTACACCTTC

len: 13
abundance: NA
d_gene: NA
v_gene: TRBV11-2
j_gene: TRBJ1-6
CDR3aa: CASSLDRSSPLHF
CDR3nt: TGTGCCAGCAGCTTAGATCGGAGTTCACCCCTCCACTTT

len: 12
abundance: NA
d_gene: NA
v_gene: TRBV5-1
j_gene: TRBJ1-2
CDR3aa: CASSLTLGGYTF
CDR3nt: TGCGCCAGCAGCTTGACTCTGGGCGGCTACACCTTC

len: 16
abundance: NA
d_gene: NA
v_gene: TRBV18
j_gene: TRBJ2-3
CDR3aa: CASSPVGRGGTDTQYF
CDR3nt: TGTGCCAGCTCACCAGTCGGGCGCGGGGGCACAGATACGCAGTATTTT

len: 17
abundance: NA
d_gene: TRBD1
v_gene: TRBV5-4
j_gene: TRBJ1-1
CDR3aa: CASSLSFRQGDDTEAFF
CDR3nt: TGTGCCAGCAGCTTGTCTTTCAGGCAGGGGGATGACACTGAAGCTTTCTTT

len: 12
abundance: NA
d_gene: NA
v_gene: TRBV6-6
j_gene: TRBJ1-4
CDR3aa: CASKRPREKLFF
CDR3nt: TGTGCCAGTAAGCGCCCCCGGGAAAAACTGTTTTTT

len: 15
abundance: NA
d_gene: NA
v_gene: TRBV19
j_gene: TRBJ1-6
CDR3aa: CASSLVVQANSPLHF
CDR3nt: TGTGCCAGTAGTCTTGTGGTGCAGGCCAATTCACCCCTCCACTTT

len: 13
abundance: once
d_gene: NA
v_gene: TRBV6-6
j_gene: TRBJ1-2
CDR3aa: CASSADNGYGYTF
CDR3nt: TGTGCCAGCAGTGCCGACAATGGCTATGGCTACACCTTC

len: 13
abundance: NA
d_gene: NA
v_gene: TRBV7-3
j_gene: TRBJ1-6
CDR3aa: CASSLGGNSPLHF
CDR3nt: TGTGCCAGCAGCTTAGGAGGGAATTCACCCCTCCACTTT

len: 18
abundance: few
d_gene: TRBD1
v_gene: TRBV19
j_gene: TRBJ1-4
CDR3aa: CASSPFASGQVYNEKLFF
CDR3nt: TGTGCCAGTAGCCCCTTTGCGTCAGGACAGGTTTATAATGAAAAACTGTTTTTT

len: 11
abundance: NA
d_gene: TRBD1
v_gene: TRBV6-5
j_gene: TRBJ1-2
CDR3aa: CAVGQGNGYTF
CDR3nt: TGTGCAGTGGGACAGGGGAATGGCTACACCTTC

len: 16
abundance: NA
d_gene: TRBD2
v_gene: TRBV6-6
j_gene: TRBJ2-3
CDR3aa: CASSPGTSVLGDTQYF
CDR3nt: TGTGCCAGCAGTCCAGGGACTAGCGTATTAGGAGATACGCAGTATTTT

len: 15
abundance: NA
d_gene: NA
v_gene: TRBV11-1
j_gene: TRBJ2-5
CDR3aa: CASSQPKRAQETQYF
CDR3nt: TGTGCCAGCAGCCAGCCGAAGCGGGCCCAAGAGACCCAGTACTTC

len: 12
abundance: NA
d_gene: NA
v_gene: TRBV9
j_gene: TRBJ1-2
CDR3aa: CASSANGGGYTF
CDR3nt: TGTGCCAGCAGCGCAAACGGGGGAGGCTACACCTTC